This T cell receptor (beta chain) stems from a study of T cells in Graves' hyperthyroidism and ophthalmopathy. General study results and limits: Prediction of ophthalmopathy progression came a median roughly 6.7 months pre-onset.

The CDR3 contains 14 residues. Deletions cut 4 bases from V and 1 base from J, with 11 bases between. The V gene's germline CDR1 is SGHVS and CDR2 FQNEAQ. This clonotype was seen many times. Its antigen is unknown. Authors of the study amplified TCR beta CDR3 regions from RNA transcripts. The HTBI set primed first-round TCR CDR3 RT-PCR. TCRdb reprocessed the multiplex PCR reads with MiXCR, giving one entry per CDR3 protein. In the table there are over 550,000 distinct CDR3 sequences, about a sixth of which are singletons. This receptor was identified in a woman aged 18 to 35 with Graves' hyperthyroidism. The V gene is TRBV7-8, the J gene TRBJ2-7; D gene uncertain. Material: blood. The CDR3 DNA reads TGTGCCAGCAGCTCACCGGTTTCGTCCTACGAGCAGTACTTC. It translates to CASSSPVSSYEQYF.